The TCR beta chain under discussion was sequenced for a study of cytomegalovirus exposure and HLA in healthy donors. Study at large: In a later analysis, the 120 or so validation repertoires were reported to have used the same platform as the roughly 670 first-cohort repertoires.

To note about this clone: Its antigen is unknown.

This CDR3 has 14 residues. Per the germline V gene, CDR1 is SGHAT and CDR2 is FQNNGV. Trimming cost V 3 bases and J 7 bases, with 16 bases left between them. General study findings and limits: The study labeled 150 or so TCR beta chains cytomegalovirus-associated.

The method was immunoSEQ multiplex PCR; TCRdb's version includes in-frame clones alone and lacks a portion of them. The sample comprises approximately 160,000 clones, 70% to 90% of which are singletons, and around 2.1% rests with the top ten. The chain has TRBV11-2 and TRBJ2-7; a weak D match, TRBD2 (6 bases). Input material: PBMCs. This TCR derives from a woman younger than 35 in good health and CMV-seronegative. The CDR3 bases are TGTGCCAGCAGCTTCCAGACGGGAGAAGGGGAGCAGTACTTC. Protein sequence: CASSFQTGEGEQYF.